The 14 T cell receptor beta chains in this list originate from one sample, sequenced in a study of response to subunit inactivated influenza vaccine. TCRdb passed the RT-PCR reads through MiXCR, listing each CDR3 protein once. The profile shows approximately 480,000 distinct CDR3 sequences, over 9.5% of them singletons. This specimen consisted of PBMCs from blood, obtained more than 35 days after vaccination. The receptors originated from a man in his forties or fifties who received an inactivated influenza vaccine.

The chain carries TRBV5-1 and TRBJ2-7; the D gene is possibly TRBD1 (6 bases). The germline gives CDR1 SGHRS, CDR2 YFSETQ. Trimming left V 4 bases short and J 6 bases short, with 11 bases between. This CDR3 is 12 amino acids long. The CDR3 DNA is TGCGCCAGCAGCACAGGGACACGCGAGCAGTACTTC. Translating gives CASSTGTREQYF.

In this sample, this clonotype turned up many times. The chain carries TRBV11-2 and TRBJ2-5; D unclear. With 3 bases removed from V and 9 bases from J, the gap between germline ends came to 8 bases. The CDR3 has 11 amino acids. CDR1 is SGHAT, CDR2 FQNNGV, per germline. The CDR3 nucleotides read TGTGCCAGCAGCTTTTCTGGGGCCCAGTACTTC. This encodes CASSFSGAQYF.

The CDR3 sequence is CASRAGSYEQYF. The DNA of the CDR3 is TGTGCCAGCAGGGCGGGATCCTACGAGCAGTACTTC. V gene TRBV2 combines with J gene TRBJ2-7, with a tentative D call TRBD2 (6 bases). The CDR3 consists of 12 residues. Germline CDR1 reads SNHLY; CDR2 reads FYNNEI. V shed 6 bases and J shed 1 base, with 7 bases lying between them.

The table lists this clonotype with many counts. CDR3 sequence (DNA): TGTGCCAGCAGTCCTAGCGGGAGACCCAAAAGCGAGCAGTACTTC. Encoded protein: CASSPSGRPKSEQYF. J is TRBJ2-7 and V is TRBV6-2 or TRBV6-3; TRBD2 matches at 10 bases. The CDR3 has 15 residues. The germline V gene encodes CDR1 MNHEY and CDR2 SVGEGT. V shed 5 bases and J 6 bases; nucleotides not matched to a gene: 10.

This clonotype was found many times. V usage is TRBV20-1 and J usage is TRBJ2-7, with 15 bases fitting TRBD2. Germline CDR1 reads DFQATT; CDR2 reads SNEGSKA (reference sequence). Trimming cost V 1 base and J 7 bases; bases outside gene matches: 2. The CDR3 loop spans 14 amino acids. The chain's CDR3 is CSARGTSGGEEQYF. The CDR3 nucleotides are TGCAGTGCTAGAGGGACTAGCGGGGGGGAAGAGCAGTACTTC.

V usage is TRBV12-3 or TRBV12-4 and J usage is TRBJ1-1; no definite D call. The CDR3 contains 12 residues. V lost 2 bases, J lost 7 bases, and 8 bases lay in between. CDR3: CASSLWAGEAFF. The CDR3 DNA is TGTGCCAGCAGTTTATGGGCTGGTGAAGCTTTCTTT.

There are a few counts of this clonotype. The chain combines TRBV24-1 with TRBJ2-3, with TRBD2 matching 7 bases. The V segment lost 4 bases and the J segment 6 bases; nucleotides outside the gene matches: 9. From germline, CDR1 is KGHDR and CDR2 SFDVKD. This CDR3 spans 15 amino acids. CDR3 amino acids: CATSESRGGGDTQYF. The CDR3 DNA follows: TGTGCCACCAGTGAATCACGCGGGGGAGGGGATACGCAGTATTTT.

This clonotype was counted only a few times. CDR3 in DNA: TGCAGCGGATGGAGGGGTTCGGCGAACACTGAAGCTTTCTTT. Its translation is CSGWRGSANTEAFF. V is TRBV29-1 and J is TRBJ1-1; a weak D match, TRBD1 (5 bases). Per germline, CDR1 SQVTM and CDR2 ANQGSEA. V dropped 7 bases and J dropped 1 base, with 16 bases sitting between them. This CDR3 spans 14 amino acids.

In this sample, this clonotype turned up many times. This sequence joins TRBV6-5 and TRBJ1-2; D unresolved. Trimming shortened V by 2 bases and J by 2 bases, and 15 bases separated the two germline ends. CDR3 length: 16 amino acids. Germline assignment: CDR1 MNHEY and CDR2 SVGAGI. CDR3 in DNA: TGTGCCAGCAGTTACAGACTGACCGACTTAAACTATGGCTACACCTTC. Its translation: CASSYRLTDLNYGYTF.

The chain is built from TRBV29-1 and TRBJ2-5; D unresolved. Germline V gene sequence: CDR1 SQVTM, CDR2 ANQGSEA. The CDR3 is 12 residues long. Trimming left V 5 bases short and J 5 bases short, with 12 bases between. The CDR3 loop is CSVLISPETQYF. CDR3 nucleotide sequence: TGCAGCGTTTTAATTAGCCCGGAGACCCAGTACTTC.

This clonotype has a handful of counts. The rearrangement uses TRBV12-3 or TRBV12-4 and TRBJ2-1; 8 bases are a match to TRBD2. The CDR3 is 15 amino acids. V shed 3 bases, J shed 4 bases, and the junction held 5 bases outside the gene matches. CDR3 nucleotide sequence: TGTGCCAGCAGTTTTGTGGGACTAGGTTACAATGAGCAGTTCTTC. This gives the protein CASSFVGLGYNEQFF.

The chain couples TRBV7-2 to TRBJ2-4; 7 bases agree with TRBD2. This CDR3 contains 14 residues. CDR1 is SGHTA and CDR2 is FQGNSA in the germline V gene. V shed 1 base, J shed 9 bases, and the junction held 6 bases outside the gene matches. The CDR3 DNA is TGTGCCAGCAGCTTAGAACCAGCTAGCGGCATTCAGTACTTC. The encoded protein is CASSLEPASGIQYF.

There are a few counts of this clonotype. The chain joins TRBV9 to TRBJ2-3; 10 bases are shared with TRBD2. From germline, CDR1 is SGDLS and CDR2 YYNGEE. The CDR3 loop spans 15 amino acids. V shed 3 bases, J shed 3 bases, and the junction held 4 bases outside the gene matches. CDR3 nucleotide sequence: TGTGCCAGCAGCGGAACTAGCGGGGTAACAGATACGCAGTATTTT. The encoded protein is CASSGTSGVTDTQYF.

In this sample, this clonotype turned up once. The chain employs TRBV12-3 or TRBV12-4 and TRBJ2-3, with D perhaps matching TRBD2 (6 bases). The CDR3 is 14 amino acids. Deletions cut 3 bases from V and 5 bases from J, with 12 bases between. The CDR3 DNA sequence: TGTGCCAGCAGTTTCGCGGGGCAGGGAGATACGCAGTATTTT. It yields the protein CASSFAGQGDTQYF.